The 8 T cell receptor beta chains presented below share a single source sample, sequenced in a study of blood T cell repertoires in COVID-19. Produced via immunoSEQ multiplex PCR; TCRdb's table is partial and in-frame only. Of over 300,000 clones in the sample, around 83% were seen once. Sequenced: peripheral blood. Source of these receptors: a woman aged 45-60 years with acute or convalescent COVID-19.

The chain is built from TRBV5-4 and TRBJ1-5; 7 bases are a match to TRBD1. This CDR3 is built from 17 residues. Germline trimming cut 0 bases from V and 1 base from J; bases unmatched to any gene: 7. The germline V gene encodes CDR1 SGHNT and CDR2 YYREEE (reference sequence). The CDR3 nucleotides read TGTGCCAGCAGCTTGGGAGGGGGCAGTGGGAGCAATCAGCCCCAGCATTTT. This gives the protein CASSLGGGSGSNQPQHF.

V usage is TRBV2 and J usage is TRBJ1-1; D may be TRBD1 (5 bases). The CDR3 is 15 residues long. V was trimmed by 2 bases and J by 10 bases, leaving 20 bases between them. CDR1 and CDR2 (germline): SNHLY, FYNNEI. The CDR3 DNA is TGTGCCAGCAGTGAACGGGGGGGAAAGGTCGAGGGAGCTTTCTTT. This gives the protein CASSERGGKVEGAFF.

This clone was picked up a small number of times. This rearrangement joins TRBV10-1 to TRBJ1-1; weak D call: TRBD1 (6 bases). The length of the CDR3 is 13 residues. Germline CDR1 and CDR2: WNHNN and SYGVQD (reference sequence). V was cut by 6 bases and J by 0 bases, with 8 bases left in between. The CDR3 spells CASSGQLNTEAFF. The DNA of the CDR3 is TGCGCCAGCAGCGGACAGCTGAACACTGAAGCTTTCTTT.

The CDR3 DNA is TGTGCCAGCAGCCGTGAACCGAGGGCCTACGAGCAGTACTTC. Amino acid sequence: CASSREPRAYEQYF. V gene TRBV7-2 combines with J gene TRBJ2-7; tentative D call: TRBD2 (5 bases). V lost 5 bases and J 2 bases, leaving 13 bases between the germline ends. This CDR3 has 14 residues. Germline V gene sequence: CDR1 SGHTA, CDR2 FQGNSA.

V and J are TRBV12-3 or TRBV12-4 and TRBJ1-1, with 7 bases aligning to TRBD1. CDR3 length equals 13 residues. V was pared by 5 bases and J by 6 bases, with 6 bases of the junction left unmatched. The CDR3 DNA reads as TGTGCCAGCAGTCCACAGGGGTGGCCTGAAGCTTTCTTT. This translates into CASSPQGWPEAFF.

J is TRBJ1-6 and V is TRBV5-5; 7 bases line up with TRBD1. V lost 1 base, J lost 7 bases, and 2 bases stayed unmatched. The germline CDR1 and CDR2 sequences are SGHKS and YYEKEE (reference sequence). This CDR3 is 14 amino acids long. The CDR3 sequence is CASSLPQGNSPLHF. The CDR3 DNA sequence: TGTGCCAGCAGCTTGCCACAGGGGAATTCACCCCTCCACTTT.

The chain employs TRBV18 and TRBJ2-6; 7 bases line up with TRBD1. This CDR3 has 19 residues. V gave up 1 base and J gave up 4 bases; unmatched junction bases: 13. The germline V gene has CDR1 KGHSH and CDR2 LQKENI. The CDR3 here is CASSPLPGGEPRGANVLTF. CDR3 nucleotides: TGTGCCAGCTCACCACTTCCAGGGGGTGAACCTCGAGGGGCCAACGTCCTGACTTTC.

The rearrangement links TRBV12-3 or TRBV12-4 to TRBJ1-5; no clear D gene. V gave up 6 bases and J gave up 4 bases, with 4 bases separating them. The CDR3 consists of 11 residues. CDR3 region: CASSQNQPQHF. The DNA of the CDR3 is TGTGCCAGCAGCCAAAATCAGCCCCAGCATTTT.